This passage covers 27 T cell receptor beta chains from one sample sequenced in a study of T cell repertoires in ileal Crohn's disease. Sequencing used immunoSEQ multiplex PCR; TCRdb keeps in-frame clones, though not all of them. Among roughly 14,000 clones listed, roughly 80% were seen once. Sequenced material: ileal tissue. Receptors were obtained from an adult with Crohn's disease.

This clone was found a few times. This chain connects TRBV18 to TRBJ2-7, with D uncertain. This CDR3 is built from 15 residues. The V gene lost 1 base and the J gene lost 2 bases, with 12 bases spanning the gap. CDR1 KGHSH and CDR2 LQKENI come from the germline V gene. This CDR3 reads CASSPRRLGTYEQYF. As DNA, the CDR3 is TGTGCCAGCTCACCACGGCGACTCGGAACCTACGAGCAGTACTTC. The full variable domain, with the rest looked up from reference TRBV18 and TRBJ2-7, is NAGVMQNPRHLVRRRGQEARLRCSPMKGHSHVYWYRQLPEEGLKFMVYLQKENIIDESGMPKERFSAEFPKEGPSILRIQQVVRGDSAAYFCASSPRRLGTYEQYFGPGTRLTVT.

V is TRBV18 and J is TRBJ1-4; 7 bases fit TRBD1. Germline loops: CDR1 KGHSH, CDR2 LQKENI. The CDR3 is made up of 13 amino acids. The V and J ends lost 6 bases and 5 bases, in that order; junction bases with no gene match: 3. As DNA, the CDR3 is TGTGCCAGCTCGACAGGGTTAAATGAAAAACTGTTTTTT. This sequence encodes CASSTGLNEKLFF.

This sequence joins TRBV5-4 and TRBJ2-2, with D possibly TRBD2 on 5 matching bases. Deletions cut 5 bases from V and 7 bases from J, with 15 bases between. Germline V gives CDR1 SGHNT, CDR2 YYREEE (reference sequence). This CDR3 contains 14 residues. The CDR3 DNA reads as TGTGCCAGCAGGTCCGGAAGGGAGAGCGGGGAGCTGTTTTTT. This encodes CASRSGRESGELFF.

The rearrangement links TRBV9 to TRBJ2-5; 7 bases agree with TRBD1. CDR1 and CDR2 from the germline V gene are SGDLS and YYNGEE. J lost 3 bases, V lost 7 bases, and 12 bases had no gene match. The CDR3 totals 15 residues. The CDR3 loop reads CASARTGTDKETQYF. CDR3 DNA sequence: TGTGCCAGCGCTAGAACCGGGACAGATAAAGAGACCCAGTACTTC.

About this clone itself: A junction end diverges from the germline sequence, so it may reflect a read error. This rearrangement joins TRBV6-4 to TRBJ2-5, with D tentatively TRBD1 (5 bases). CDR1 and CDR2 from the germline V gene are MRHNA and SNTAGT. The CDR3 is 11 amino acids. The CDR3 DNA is TGTGCCAGACGACAGAAAGAGGCCCAGTACTTC. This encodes CARRQKEAQYF.

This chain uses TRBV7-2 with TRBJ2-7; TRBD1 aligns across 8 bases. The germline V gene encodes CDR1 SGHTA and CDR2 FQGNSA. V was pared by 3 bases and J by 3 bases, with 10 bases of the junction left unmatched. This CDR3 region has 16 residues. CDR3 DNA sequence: TGTGCCAGCAGCTTGTTGTCGCCAGGACAGGGCTACGAGCAGTACTTC. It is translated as CASSLLSPGQGYEQYF.

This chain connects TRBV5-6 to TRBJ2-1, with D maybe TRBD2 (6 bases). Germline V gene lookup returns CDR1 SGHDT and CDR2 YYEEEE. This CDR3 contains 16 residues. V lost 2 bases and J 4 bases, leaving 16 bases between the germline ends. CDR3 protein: CASSFERLVLYNEQFF. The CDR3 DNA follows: TGTGCCAGCAGCTTCGAAAGACTAGTCCTTTACAATGAGCAGTTCTTC.

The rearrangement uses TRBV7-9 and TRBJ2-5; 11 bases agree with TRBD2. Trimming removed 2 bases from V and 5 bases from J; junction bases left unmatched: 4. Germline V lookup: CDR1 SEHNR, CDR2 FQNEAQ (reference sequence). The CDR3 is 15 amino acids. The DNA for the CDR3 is TGTGCCAGCAGCTTAACTAGCGGGGGAACGGAGACCCAGTACTTC. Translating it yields CASSLTSGGTETQYF.

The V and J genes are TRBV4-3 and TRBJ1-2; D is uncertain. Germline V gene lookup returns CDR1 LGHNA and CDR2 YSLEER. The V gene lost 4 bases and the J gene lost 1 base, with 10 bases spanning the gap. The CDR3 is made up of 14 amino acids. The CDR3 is CASSPGTRNYGYTF. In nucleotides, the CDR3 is TGCGCCAGCAGCCCAGGTACCCGTAACTATGGCTACACCTTC.

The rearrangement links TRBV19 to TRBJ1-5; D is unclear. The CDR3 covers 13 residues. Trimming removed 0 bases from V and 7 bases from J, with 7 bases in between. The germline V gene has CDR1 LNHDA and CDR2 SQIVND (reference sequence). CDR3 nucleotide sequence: TGTGCCAGTAGTATAGATATTAGCCAGCCCCAGCATTTT. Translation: CASSIDISQPQHF.

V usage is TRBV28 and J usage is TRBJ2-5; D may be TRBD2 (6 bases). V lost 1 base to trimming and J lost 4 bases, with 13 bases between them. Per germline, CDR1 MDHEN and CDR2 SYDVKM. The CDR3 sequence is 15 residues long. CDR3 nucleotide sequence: TGTGCCAGCAGTTTATCGACGGTGGGAGGAGAGACCCAGTACTTC. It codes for CASSLSTVGGETQYF.

CDR3 bases: TGTGCCACCAGGACACCGAGGAACACTGAAGCTTTCTTT. Translating gives CATRTPRNTEAFF. The genes are TRBV10-3 and TRBJ1-1, with D perhaps TRBD1 (5 bases). Trimming removed 10 bases from V and 1 base from J, with 13 bases in between. Per the germline V gene, CDR1 is ENHRY and CDR2 is SYGVKD. CDR3 length: 13 residues.

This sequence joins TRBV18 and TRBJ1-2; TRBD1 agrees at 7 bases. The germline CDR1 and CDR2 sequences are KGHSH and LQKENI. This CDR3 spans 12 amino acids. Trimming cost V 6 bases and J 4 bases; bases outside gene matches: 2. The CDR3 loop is CASSRTGYGYTF. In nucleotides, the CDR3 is TGTGCCAGCTCGCGGACAGGCTATGGCTACACCTTC.

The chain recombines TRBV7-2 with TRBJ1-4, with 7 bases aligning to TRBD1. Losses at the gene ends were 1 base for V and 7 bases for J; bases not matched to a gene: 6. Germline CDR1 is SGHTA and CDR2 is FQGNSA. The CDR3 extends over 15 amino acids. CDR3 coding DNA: TGTGCCAGCAGCTTAGGTTCAGGGGGAGTTGAAAAACTGTTTTTT. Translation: CASSLGSGGVEKLFF.

The CDR3 loop reads CASSLAGQGVYEQYF. In DNA, the CDR3 is TGCGCCAGCAGCTTGGCAGGACAGGGGGTCTACGAGCAGTACTTC. V and J are TRBV5-1 and TRBJ2-7, with 10 bases matching TRBD1. Germline values: CDR1 SGHRS, CDR2 YFSETQ. The CDR3 loop spans 15 amino acids. The ends lost 0 bases at V and 3 bases at J; junction bases unmatched: 3.

The CDR3 nucleotides read TGTGCCAGCAGCATCCGTTCATACAGGGATACGAAGAAACTGTTTTTT. Translated, it gives CASSIRSYRDTKKLFF. The V gene is TRBV21-1, the J gene TRBJ1-4; the D call of TRBD1 is as the table states it, not checked on the DNA. TRBV21-1 is shown as a pseudogene. This CDR3 contains 16 residues.

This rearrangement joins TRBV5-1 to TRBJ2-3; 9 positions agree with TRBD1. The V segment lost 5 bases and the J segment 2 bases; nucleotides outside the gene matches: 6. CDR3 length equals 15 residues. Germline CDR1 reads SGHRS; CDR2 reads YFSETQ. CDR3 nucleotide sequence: TGCGCCAGCAGACAGGACAGGGGAAACACAGATACGCAGTATTTT. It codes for CASRQDRGNTDTQYF.

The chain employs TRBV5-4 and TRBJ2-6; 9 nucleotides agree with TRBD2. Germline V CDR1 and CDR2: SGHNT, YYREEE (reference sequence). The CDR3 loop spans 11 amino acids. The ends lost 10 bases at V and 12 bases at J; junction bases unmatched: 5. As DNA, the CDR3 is TGTGCCGGTAGCGGGGGTAGCGTCCTGACTTTC. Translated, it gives CAGSGGSVLTF.

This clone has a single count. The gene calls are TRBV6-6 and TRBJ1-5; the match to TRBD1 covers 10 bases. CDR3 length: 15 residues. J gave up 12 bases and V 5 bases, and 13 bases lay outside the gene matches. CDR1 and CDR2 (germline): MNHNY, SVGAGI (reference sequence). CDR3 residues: CASSTGQGGSHRQHF. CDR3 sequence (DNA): TGTGCCAGCAGTACAGGACAGGGGGGATCTCACCGCCAGCATTTT.

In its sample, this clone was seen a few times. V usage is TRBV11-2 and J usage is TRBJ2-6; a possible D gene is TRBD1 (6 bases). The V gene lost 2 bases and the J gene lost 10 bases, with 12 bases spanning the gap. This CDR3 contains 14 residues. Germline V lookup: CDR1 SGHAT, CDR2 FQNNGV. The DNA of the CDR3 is TGTGCCAGCAGCTTATCAGGGGCGGGTAACGTCCTGACTTTC. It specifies CASSLSGAGNVLTF.

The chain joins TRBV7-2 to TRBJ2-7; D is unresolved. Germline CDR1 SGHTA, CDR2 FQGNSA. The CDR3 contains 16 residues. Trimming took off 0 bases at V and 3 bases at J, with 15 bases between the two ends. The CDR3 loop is CASSLAVSGRVYEQYF. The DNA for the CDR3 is TGTGCCAGCAGCTTAGCGGTGTCGGGTCGGGTCTACGAGCAGTACTTC.

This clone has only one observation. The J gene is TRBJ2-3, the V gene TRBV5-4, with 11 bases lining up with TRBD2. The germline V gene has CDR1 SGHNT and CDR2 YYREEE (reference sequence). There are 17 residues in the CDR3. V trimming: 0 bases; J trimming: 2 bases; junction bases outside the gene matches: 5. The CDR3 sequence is CASSLAGLADTTDTQYF. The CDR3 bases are TGTGCCAGCAGCTTGGCGGGACTAGCGGACACCACAGATACGCAGTATTTT.

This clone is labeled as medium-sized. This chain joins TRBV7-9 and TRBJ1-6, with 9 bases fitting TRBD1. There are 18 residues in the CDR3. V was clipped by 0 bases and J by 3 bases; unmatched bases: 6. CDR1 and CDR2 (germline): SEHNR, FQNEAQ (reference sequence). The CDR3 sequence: CASSLAPDRGDYNSPLHF. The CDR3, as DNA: TGTGCCAGCAGCTTAGCGCCGGACAGGGGAGACTATAATTCACCCCTCCACTTT.

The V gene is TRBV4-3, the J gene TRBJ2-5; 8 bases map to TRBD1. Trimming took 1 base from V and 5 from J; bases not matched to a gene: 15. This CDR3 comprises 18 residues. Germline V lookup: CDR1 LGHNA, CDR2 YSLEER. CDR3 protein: CASSQGNTRGLMMETQYF. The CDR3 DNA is TGCGCCAGCAGCCAAGGGAACACCAGGGGGCTGATGATGGAGACCCAGTACTTC.

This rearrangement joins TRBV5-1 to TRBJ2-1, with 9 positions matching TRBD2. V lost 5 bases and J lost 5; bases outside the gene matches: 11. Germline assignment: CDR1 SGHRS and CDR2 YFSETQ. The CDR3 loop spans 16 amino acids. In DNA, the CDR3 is TGCGCCAGCAGGCAGTCGTTTCTAGCGGGGAACAATGAGCAGTTCTTC. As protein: CASRQSFLAGNNEQFF.

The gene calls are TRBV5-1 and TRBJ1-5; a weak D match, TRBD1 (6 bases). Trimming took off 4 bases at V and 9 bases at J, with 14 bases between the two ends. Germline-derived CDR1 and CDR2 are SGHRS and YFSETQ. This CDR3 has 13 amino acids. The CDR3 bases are TGCGCCAGCAGCCAAGGGACGGACAGGCCCCAGCATTTT. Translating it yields CASSQGTDRPQHF.

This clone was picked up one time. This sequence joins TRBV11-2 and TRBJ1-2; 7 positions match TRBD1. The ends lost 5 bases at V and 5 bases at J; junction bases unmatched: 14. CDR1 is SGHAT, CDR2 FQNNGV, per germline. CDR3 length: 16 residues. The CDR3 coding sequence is TGTGCCAGCAGCCAAGATAGGGACAGCGTATGGTATGGCTACACCTTC. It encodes CASSQDRDSVWYGYTF.